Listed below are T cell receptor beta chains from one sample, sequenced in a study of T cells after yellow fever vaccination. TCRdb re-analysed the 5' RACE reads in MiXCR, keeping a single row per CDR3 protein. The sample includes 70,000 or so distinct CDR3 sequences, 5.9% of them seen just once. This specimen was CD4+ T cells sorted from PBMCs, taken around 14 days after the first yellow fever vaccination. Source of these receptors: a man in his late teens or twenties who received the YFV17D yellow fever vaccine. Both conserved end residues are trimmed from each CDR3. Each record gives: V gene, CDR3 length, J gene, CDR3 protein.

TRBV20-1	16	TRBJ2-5	SAPPATSGGTTQETQY
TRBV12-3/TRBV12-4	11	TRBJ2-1	ASRSWDANEQF
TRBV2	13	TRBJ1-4	ASMNQGIFNEKLF
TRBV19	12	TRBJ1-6	ASRSGQGGVPLH
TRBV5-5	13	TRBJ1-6	ASSSTKAYNSPLH
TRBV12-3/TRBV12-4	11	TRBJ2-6	ASSSFGANVLT
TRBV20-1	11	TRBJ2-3	SARGGPTDTQY
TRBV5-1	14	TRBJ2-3	ASSLEGRTSTDTQY
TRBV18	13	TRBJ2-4	ASSPPGTEKNIQY
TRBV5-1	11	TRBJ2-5	ASSFGVQETQY
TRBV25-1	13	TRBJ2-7	ASSEGNRGVYEQY
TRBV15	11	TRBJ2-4	ATSSTWGQFQY
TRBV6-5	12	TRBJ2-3	AVRDGAPSSTQY
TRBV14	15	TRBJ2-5	ASSQDEPGIFQETQY
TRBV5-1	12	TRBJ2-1	ASILERGHNEQF